A selection of T cell receptor beta chains follows, all from one sample in a study of blood T cell repertoires in COVID-19. Profiled with immunoSEQ multiplex PCR; TCRdb holds only in-frame clones, not every one. The sample yields some 80,000 clones, around 83% seen once. Sequencing was carried out using peripheral blood. The receptors were gathered from a man between 45 and 60 years old with acute or convalescent COVID-19. CDR3s include the opening cysteine and the closing phenylalanine or tryptophan. The order of the fields is J gene, V gene, D gene, CDR3 length, clone size, CDR3 DNA, CDR3 protein. A D gene is named only where the DNA matches it firmly. The size of a clone is reported for some rows only, either as once, few or many, or as a class for expanded clones.

j_gene: TRBJ2-7
v_gene: TRBV10-1
d_gene: TRBD2
len: 15
abundance: few
CDR3nt: TGCGCCAGCAGTGAATCCCTAGCGGGACAGTACGAGCAGTACTTC
CDR3aa: CASSESLAGQYEQYF

j_gene: TRBJ1-5
v_gene: TRBV7-6
d_gene: NA
len: 17
abundance: NA
CDR3nt: TGTGCCAGCAGCTTAGATCCTGGACATCCGAAGTATCAGCCCCAGCATTTT
CDR3aa: CASSLDPGHPKYQPQHF

j_gene: TRBJ2-7
v_gene: TRBV5-6
d_gene: TRBD1
len: 18
abundance: once
CDR3nt: TGTGCCAGCAGCTTCCGAGGGTCGGGACAGCTAAAATACTACGAGCAGTACTTC
CDR3aa: CASSFRGSGQLKYYEQYF

j_gene: TRBJ1-2
v_gene: TRBV11-2
d_gene: NA
len: 14
abundance: NA
CDR3nt: TGTGCCAGCAGCTTAGACCCAGGTCTCTATGGCTACACCTTC
CDR3aa: CASSLDPGLYGYTF

j_gene: TRBJ2-7
v_gene: TRBV29-1
d_gene: TRBD2
len: 12
abundance: few
CDR3nt: TGCAGCGGCAGGACTAGCCACTACGAGCAGTACTTC
CDR3aa: CSGRTSHYEQYF

j_gene: TRBJ1-6
v_gene: TRBV5-1
d_gene: NA
len: 15
abundance: NA
CDR3nt: TGCGCCAGCAGCACATCGACATCTAATAATTCACCCCTCCACTTT
CDR3aa: CASSTSTSNNSPLHF

j_gene: TRBJ1-1
v_gene: TRBV19
d_gene: TRBD1
len: 12
abundance: few
CDR3nt: TGTGCCAGTAGTACAAGACAGGGTTTGGCTTTCTTT
CDR3aa: CASSTRQGLAFF

j_gene: TRBJ2-3
v_gene: TRBV3-1/TRBV3-2
d_gene: NA
len: 15
abundance: NA
CDR3nt: TGTGCCAGCAGCCAACGAGGGAGTGGATTTGATACGCAGTATTTT
CDR3aa: CASSQRGSGFDTQYF

j_gene: TRBJ1-1
v_gene: TRBV29-1
d_gene: TRBD1
len: 13
abundance: NA
CDR3nt: TGCAGCTCGGGACAGGGAGGGGACACTGAAGCTTTCTTT
CDR3aa: CSSGQGGDTEAFF

j_gene: TRBJ2-5
v_gene: TRBV3-1/TRBV3-2
d_gene: NA
len: 16
abundance: NA
CDR3nt: TGTGCCAGCAGCCAAGATACGAGGAACCCCCAAGAGACCCAGTACTTC
CDR3aa: CASSQDTRNPQETQYF

j_gene: TRBJ1-2
v_gene: TRBV9
d_gene: NA
len: 16
abundance: NA
CDR3nt: TGTGCCAGCAGCTCCCTCCGGCGGGGCGTCGGCTATGGCTACACCTTC
CDR3aa: CASSSLRRGVGYGYTF

j_gene: TRBJ1-2
v_gene: TRBV6-5
d_gene: TRBD1
len: 13
abundance: NA
CDR3nt: TGTGCCAGCAGTTACCGGACAGGGAATGGCTACACCTTC
CDR3aa: CASSYRTGNGYTF

j_gene: TRBJ1-2
v_gene: TRBV4-3
d_gene: NA
len: 13
abundance: NA
CDR3nt: TGCGCCAGCAGTCCTCTCGGTTTCTATGGCTACACCTTC
CDR3aa: CASSPLGFYGYTF

j_gene: TRBJ1-1
v_gene: TRBV7-9
d_gene: NA
len: 17
abundance: NA
CDR3nt: TGTGCCAGCAGCTCCAAACGTCAGACTGTAATGAACACTGAAGCTTTCTTT
CDR3aa: CASSSKRQTVMNTEAFF

j_gene: TRBJ2-7
v_gene: TRBV18
d_gene: TRBD1
len: 15
abundance: NA
CDR3nt: TGTGCCAGCTCAAAAGACGGGACAGGGGCCTACGAGCAGTACTTC
CDR3aa: CASSKDGTGAYEQYF

j_gene: TRBJ1-1
v_gene: TRBV5-1
d_gene: NA
len: 15
abundance: NA
CDR3nt: TGCGCCAGCAGCTTGGCCATGGGGCGGCGGACTGAAGCTTTCTTT
CDR3aa: CASSLAMGRRTEAFF

j_gene: TRBJ2-7
v_gene: TRBV7-8
d_gene: TRBD2
len: 16
abundance: medium-sized
CDR3nt: TGTGCCAGCAGCCCTTGGTTGGGGCGGGAGTTCAACGAGCAGTACTTC
CDR3aa: CASSPWLGREFNEQYF

j_gene: TRBJ2-3
v_gene: TRBV30
d_gene: NA
len: 14
abundance: NA
CDR3nt: TGTGCCTGGAGTACTTTAGCGCCCACAGATACGCAGTATTTT
CDR3aa: CAWSTLAPTDTQYF

j_gene: TRBJ1-2
v_gene: TRBV14
d_gene: NA
len: 17
abundance: NA
CDR3nt: TGTGCCAGCAGCCAAGATATTCTGCAGGGGAACCTCTATGGCTACACCTTC
CDR3aa: CASSQDILQGNLYGYTF

j_gene: TRBJ2-7
v_gene: TRBV7-9
d_gene: NA
len: 11
abundance: NA
CDR3nt: TGTGCCAGCAGCTTATCGTACGAGCAGTACTTC
CDR3aa: CASSLSYEQYF

j_gene: TRBJ1-5
v_gene: TRBV30
d_gene: TRBD1
len: 14
abundance: NA
CDR3nt: TGTGCCTGGAGTGTAACAGGGGGCAGCGAGCCCCAGCATTTT
CDR3aa: CAWSVTGGSEPQHF

j_gene: TRBJ2-6
v_gene: TRBV28
d_gene: TRBD1
len: 14
abundance: NA
CDR3nt: TGTGCCATCCGACAGGGAGCTGGGGCCAACGTCCTGACTTTC
CDR3aa: CAIRQGAGANVLTF

j_gene: TRBJ1-6
v_gene: TRBV28
d_gene: NA
len: 14
abundance: NA
CDR3nt: TGTGCCAGCAGTGTGGACAGCTATAATTCACCCCTCCACTTT
CDR3aa: CASSVDSYNSPLHF

j_gene: TRBJ2-1
v_gene: TRBV5-1
d_gene: TRBD2
len: 17
abundance: NA
CDR3nt: TGCGCCAGCAGACGACTAGCGGGTCCTGTTGGGGAGAGTGAGCAGTTCTTC
CDR3aa: CASRRLAGPVGESEQFF